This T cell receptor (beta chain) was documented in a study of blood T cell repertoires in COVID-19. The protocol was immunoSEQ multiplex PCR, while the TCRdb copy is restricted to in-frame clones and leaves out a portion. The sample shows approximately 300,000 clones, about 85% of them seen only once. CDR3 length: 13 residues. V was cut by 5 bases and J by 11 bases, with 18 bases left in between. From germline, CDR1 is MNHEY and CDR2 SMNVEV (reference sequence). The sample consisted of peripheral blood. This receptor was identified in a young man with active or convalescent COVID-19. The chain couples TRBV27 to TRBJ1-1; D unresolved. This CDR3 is CASSLTYITRAFF. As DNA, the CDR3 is TGTGCCAGCAGTCTTACCTACATCACGCGGGCTTTCTTT.